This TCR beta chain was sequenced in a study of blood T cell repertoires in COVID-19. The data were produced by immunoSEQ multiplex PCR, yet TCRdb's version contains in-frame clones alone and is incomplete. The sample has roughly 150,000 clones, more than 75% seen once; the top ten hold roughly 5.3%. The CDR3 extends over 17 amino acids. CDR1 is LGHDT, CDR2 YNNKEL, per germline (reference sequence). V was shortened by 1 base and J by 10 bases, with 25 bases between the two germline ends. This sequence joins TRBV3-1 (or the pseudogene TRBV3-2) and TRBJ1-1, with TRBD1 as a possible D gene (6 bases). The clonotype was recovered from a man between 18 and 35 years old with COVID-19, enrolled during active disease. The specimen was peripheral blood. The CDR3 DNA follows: TGTGCCAGCAGCCAAGTTGGGGAAGAGGGTCAGGGGCGAGGAGCTTTCTTT. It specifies CASSQVGEEGQGRGAFF.